These 22 T cell receptor beta chains came from one sample sequenced in a study of vaccination effects on CD4 cells after COVID-19. The antigens of these receptors remain unknown. The ViraFEST assay expanded antigen-specific CD4+ T cells with viral peptide pools before sequencing. Cells that had been cultured for approximately eleven days were the source of isolated CD4+ T cells. None of these healthy vaccinees had been infected with SARS-CoV-2 before vaccination. TCRdb's table, derived via immunoSEQ multiplex PCR, lists solely in-frame clones and lacks some. The data show roughly 67,000 clones, around 78% seen once. Material: CD4+ T cells from PBMCs cultured with SARS-CoV-2 spike peptides, obtained before COVID-19 vaccination. All receptors derive from a human donor who received a COVID-19 vaccine.

The chain employs TRBV10-3 and TRBJ1-2; D is unresolved. With 2 bases removed from V and 7 bases from J, the gap between germline ends came to 11 bases. This CDR3 contains 13 residues. Germline V gene lookup returns CDR1 ENHRY and CDR2 SYGVKD. CDR3: CAISEISTGGYTF. The CDR3 DNA sequence: TGTGCCATCAGTGAGATATCGACCGGTGGCTACACCTTC.

J is TRBJ2-7 and V is TRBV6-5; the match to TRBD1 covers 9 bases. The V segment lost 6 bases and the J segment 6 bases; nucleotides outside the gene matches: 9. CDR1 MNHEY and CDR2 SVGAGI come from the germline V gene. This CDR3 region has 14 residues. The CDR3 coding sequence is TGTGCCAGCAGGACCGGGACAGGGTCTACCGAGCAGTACGTC. Encoded protein: CASRTGTGSTEQYV.

For this clone: The identical CDR3 is also encoded by other nucleotide sequences in the sample. This chain uses TRBV18 with TRBJ2-3; D ambiguous. The CDR3 runs 13 residues. Per the germline V gene, CDR1 is KGHSH and CDR2 is LQKENI. Trimming pared 2 bases from V and 2 bases from J, leaving 5 bases between. The CDR3, as DNA: TGTGCCAGCTCACCAGGCCTCACAGATACGCAGTATTTT. It translates to CASSPGLTDTQYF.

This chain joins TRBV5-4 and TRBJ2-2, with 7 bases that match TRBD1. Germline V lookup: CDR1 SGHNT, CDR2 YYREEE (reference sequence). Germline trimming cut 4 bases from V and 1 base from J; bases unmatched to any gene: 7. This CDR3 comprises 16 residues. The CDR3 loop is CASSTHRGENTGELFF. The CDR3 nucleotides are TGTGCCAGCAGCACCCACAGGGGCGAGAACACCGGGGAGCTGTTTTTT.

The V call is TRBV9, the J call TRBJ1-2, with a possible D match to TRBD1 (6 bases). The ends were cut back, 0 bases at V and 6 bases at J, with 15 bases in the middle. CDR3 length: 15 residues. Germline V lookup: CDR1 SGDLS, CDR2 YYNGEE. CDR3 residues: CASSVVVGGSDGYTF. CDR3 nucleotides: TGTGCCAGCAGCGTAGTGGTTGGGGGCAGCGATGGCTACACCTTC.

V usage is TRBV28 and J usage is TRBJ2-7, with D possibly TRBD2 on 7 matching bases. The germline V and J ends were trimmed by 5 bases and 12 bases, with 23 bases remaining between them. Per germline, CDR1 MDHEN and CDR2 SYDVKM. The length of the CDR3 is 14 residues. For the CDR3, the DNA is TGTGCCAGCAGTCGTAGGCTACAGGGAGGGACTCCGTACGTC. Its protein product is CASSRRLQGGTPYV.

The rearrangement joins TRBV19 to TRBJ2-5, with 7 bases aligning to TRBD1. V was clipped by 3 bases and J by 0 bases; unmatched bases: 13. CDR1 LNHDA and CDR2 SQIVND come from the germline V gene (reference sequence). CDR3 length: 18 amino acids. The CDR3 loop reads CASSIGPYRGMYQETQYF. The CDR3, as DNA: TGTGCCAGTAGTATTGGTCCCTACAGGGGTATGTACCAAGAGACCCAGTACTTC. The full variable domain, its missing parts supplied by reference TRBV19 and TRBJ2-5, is DGGITQSPKYLFRKEGQNVTLSCEQNLNHDAMYWYRQDPGQGLRLIYYSQIVNDFQKGDIAEGYSVSREKKESFPLTVTSAQKNPTAFYLCASSIGPYRGMYQETQYFGPGTRLLVL.

The genes are TRBV7-3 and TRBJ2-3; D not resolved. The V end was cut by 1 base, the J end by 1 base, with 6 bases between. The CDR3 loop spans 14 amino acids. Germline CDR1 reads SGHTA; CDR2 reads FQGTGA. CDR3 sequence reads: CASSLNGGTDTQYF. The CDR3 coding sequence is TGTGCCAGCAGCTTAAATGGGGGCACAGATACGCAGTATTTT.

The chain joins TRBV5-5 to TRBJ2-7, with no clear D. The germline V and J ends were trimmed by 0 bases and 0 bases, with 7 bases remaining between them. The V gene's germline CDR1 is SGHKS and CDR2 YYEKEE (reference sequence). The CDR3 sequence is 14 residues long. Here the CDR3 reads CASSLAASSYEQYV. CDR3 nucleotide sequence: TGTGCCAGCAGCTTGGCAGCGAGCTCCTACGAGCAGTACGTC.

This clone has more than one count but fewer than ten. The V and J genes are TRBV5-4 and TRBJ2-7; D might be TRBD1 (5 bases). The CDR3 consists of 15 residues. Germline lookup yields CDR1 SGHNT and CDR2 YYREEE (reference sequence). Trimming removed 1 base from V and 3 bases from J, with 14 bases in between. The DNA of the CDR3 is TGTGCCAGCAGCTTGTTTGGCAGGGATAGCTACGAGCAGTACGTC. This translates into CASSLFGRDSYEQYV.

The J gene is TRBJ2-1, the V gene TRBV6-5; perhaps TRBD2 as D (5 bases). The CDR3 contains 12 residues. V was trimmed by 7 bases and J by 10 bases, leaving 14 bases between them. Germline CDR1 is MNHEY and CDR2 is SVGAGI. The CDR3 bases are TGTGCCAGCAAAGGTGGCTCGGGGGAGCAGTTCTTC. It yields the protein CASKGGSGEQFF.

The chain uses TRBV12-3 or TRBV12-4 and TRBJ1-2, with a possible D match to TRBD1 (6 bases). V dropped 8 bases and J dropped 1 base, with 11 bases sitting between them. CDR3 size: 13 residues. In DNA form, the CDR3 reads TGTGCCAGCCGCAAGGGGGGTAACTATGGCTACACCTTC. Translated: CASRKGGNYGYTF.

V gene TRBV19 combines with J gene TRBJ1-1; 7 nucleotides line up with TRBD1. Germline V gene sequence: CDR1 LNHDA, CDR2 SQIVND (reference sequence). The V and J ends lost 4 bases and 1 base, in that order; junction bases with no gene match: 3. This CDR3 has 14 residues. CDR3 bases: TGTGCCAGTAGTACAAACAGGGGGAACACTGAAGCTTTCTTT. Its protein product is CASSTNRGNTEAFF.

The chain joins TRBV29-1 to TRBJ1-1; 9 bases agree with TRBD1. V shed 0 bases and J 5 bases; nucleotides not matched to a gene: 10. The CDR3 length is 16 residues. The germline V gene has CDR1 SQVTM and CDR2 ANQGSEA. The CDR3 region is CSVEDVSGQGSTEAFF. In nucleotides, the CDR3 is TGCAGCGTTGAAGATGTGTCAGGACAGGGGAGTACTGAAGCTTTCTTT.

The J gene is TRBJ2-6, the V gene TRBV25-1; D unclear. CDR1 is MGHDK and CDR2 is SYGVNS in the germline V gene. V was trimmed by 5 bases and J by 0 bases, leaving 8 bases between them. The CDR3 loop spans 15 amino acids. Here the CDR3 DNA reads TGTGCCAGCAGTAGTTCCGTCTCTGGGGCCAACGTCCTGACTTTC. This encodes CASSSSVSGANVLTF.

The rearrangement links TRBV19 to TRBJ1-5; D is possibly TRBD1 (5 bases). V lost 1 base and J lost 2, with 12 bases in between. The CDR3 length is 16 residues. The germline V gene encodes CDR1 LNHDA and CDR2 SQIVND (reference sequence). CDR3 amino acids: CASSIAGRAGNQPQHF. DNA for the CDR3: TGTGCCAGTAGTATAGCGGGCAGGGCTGGCAATCAGCCCCAGCATTTT.

The J gene is TRBJ1-5, the V gene TRBV18, with D uncertain. Germline V gene data show CDR1 as KGHSH and CDR2 as LQKENI. The ends were cut back, 4 bases at V and 7 bases at J, with 20 bases in the middle. CDR3 length equals 16 residues. The chain's CDR3 is CASSRSPGLNGQPQHF. CDR3 in DNA: TGTGCCAGCTCACGGTCCCCAGGACTTAACGGACAGCCCCAGCATTTT.

This clone was detected a few times. This chain links TRBV10-1 with TRBJ1-5; D not certain. The CDR3 sequence is 12 residues long. Trimming pared 0 bases from V and 3 bases from J, leaving 0 bases between. The germline V gene encodes CDR1 WNHNN and CDR2 SYGVQD (reference sequence). CDR3 nucleotide sequence: TGCGCCAGCAGTGAGTCCAATCAGCCCCAGCATTTT. It yields the protein CASSESNQPQHF.

The chain joins TRBV2 to TRBJ2-5; the D gene could be TRBD1 or TRBD2 (5 bases each). This CDR3 has 14 residues. Deletions cut 6 bases from V and 1 base from J, with 12 bases between. From germline, CDR1 is SNHLY and CDR2 FYNNEI. Written as DNA, the CDR3 is TGTGCCAGCAGAGAAACCGGGACCCAAGAGACCCAGTACTTC. Its protein product is CASRETGTQETQYF.

V usage is TRBV6-1 and J usage is TRBJ1-1; D is unclear. The V end was cut by 3 bases, the J end by 0 bases, with 11 bases between. CDR3 length: 15 residues. The germline CDR1 and CDR2 sequences are MNHNS and SASEGT. CDR3 protein: CASSDPGRVNTEAFF. The CDR3 DNA is TGTGCCAGCAGTGACCCGGGGAGGGTGAACACTGAAGCTTTCTTT.

The J gene is TRBJ1-1, the V gene TRBV7-9; D is ambiguous. Trimming removed 4 bases at V and 2 bases at J, with 11 bases between. Germline V gives CDR1 SEHNR, CDR2 FQNEAQ (reference sequence). This CDR3 has 14 residues. The CDR3 DNA is TGTGCCAGCAGCTCCCTTTTGGGTAACACTGAAGCTTTCTTT. Its translation is CASSSLLGNTEAFF.

The rearrangement links TRBV24-1 to TRBJ2-1; a weak D match, TRBD1 (5 bases). CDR1 and CDR2 (germline): KGHDR, SFDVKD. This CDR3 comprises 15 residues. Trimming cost V 1 base and J 6 bases, with 12 bases left between them. This CDR3 reads CATSDFSGQVNEQFF. In nucleotides, the CDR3 is TGTGCCACCAGTGATTTCTCAGGGCAGGTCAATGAGCAGTTCTTC.